A single TCR beta chain is shown here with its context. The sample is drawn from a study of blood T cell repertoires in COVID-19. Overall study: Researchers got acute and convalescent COVID-19 samples from the United States, Italy and Spain.

The ends were cut back, 4 bases at V and 4 bases at J, with 13 bases in the middle. The germline V gene encodes CDR1 MDHEN and CDR2 SYDVKM. This CDR3 has 14 residues. Per the study methods: Scientists estimated how many nucleated cells there were by amplifying reference gene primers. Some clones are missing from TCRdb's copy, which holds only in-frame ones; the method was immunoSEQ multiplex PCR. The D gene and trimming were derived from the DNA, and the V and J assignments and clone size from that table. This table holds a few hundred thousand clones, 88% found once. Seattle cases were enrolled at active infection and followed longitudinally.

Sequencing input: peripheral blood. The chain joins TRBV28 to TRBJ1-2; the D gene is possibly TRBD1 (6 bases). The TCR was taken from a woman in her 70s with COVID-19, enrolled during active disease. This CDR3 reads CASSSPPTGYGYTF. Here the CDR3 DNA reads TGTGCCAGCAGTTCCCCGCCGACAGGCTATGGCTACACCTTC.